The 5 T cell receptor beta chains given below trace back to one sample, sequenced in a study of blood T cell repertoires in COVID-19. The table came from immunoSEQ multiplex PCR; TCRdb's copy has only in-frame clones and leaves some out. The sample holds approximately 240,000 clones, roughly 80% seen once. The source material was peripheral blood. The receptors come from a woman in her sixties with active or convalescent COVID-19.

The chain joins TRBV7-8 to TRBJ1-2; D unclear. The CDR3 length is 13 residues. Germline values: CDR1 SGHVS, CDR2 FQNEAQ. Trimming removed 5 bases at V and 8 bases at J, with 15 bases between. CDR3 coding DNA: TGTGCCAGCAGCATGGACGACCCGGGAGGCTACACCTTC. Translated: CASSMDDPGGYTF.

The CDR3 here is CASRLSGGDTGELFF. The CDR3 DNA reads TGCGCCAGCAGACTGAGCGGGGGGGACACCGGGGAGCTGTTTTTT. The chain combines TRBV5-1 with TRBJ2-2; 10 bases line up with TRBD2. The V and J ends lost 5 bases and 3 bases, in that order; junction bases with no gene match: 4. The CDR3 totals 15 residues. The germline CDR1 and CDR2 sequences are SGHRS and YFSETQ. The full variable domain, in which reference TRBV5-1 and TRBJ2-2 provide the parts outside the CDR3, is KAGVTQTPRYLIKTRGQQVTLSCSPISGHRSVSWYQQTPGQGLQFLFEYFSETQRNKGNFPGRFSGRQFSNSRSEMNVSTLELGDSALYLCASRLSGGDTGELFFGEGSRLTVL.

DNA of the CDR3: TGTGCCAGCAGGACAGGGGGCAACTATGGCTACACCTTC. As protein: CASRTGGNYGYTF. This chain connects TRBV2 to TRBJ1-2, with 10 bases that match TRBD1. V shed 6 bases and J 2 bases; nucleotides not matched to a gene: 0. The V gene's germline CDR1 is SNHLY and CDR2 FYNNEI. The CDR3 spans 13 residues.

V is TRBV18 and J is TRBJ2-1; 10 positions agree with TRBD2. CDR1 is KGHSH, CDR2 LQKENI, per germline. After removal of 3 bases from V and 6 bases from J, the junction contained 5 bases not matched to a gene. The length of the CDR3 is 15 residues. The CDR3 loop is CASSPLAGVPNEQFF. As DNA, the CDR3 is TGTGCCAGCTCACCTCTAGCGGGGGTGCCCAATGAGCAGTTCTTC.

The rearrangement joins TRBV7-9 to TRBJ1-4; TRBD1 matches 8 bases. Germline CDR1 is SEHNR and CDR2 is FQNEAQ (reference sequence). Trimming removed 3 bases from V and 6 bases from J; junction bases left unmatched: 9. This CDR3 is built from 16 residues. CDR3 nucleotides: TGTGCCAGCAGCTTGGGTGGACAGGGACGATATGAAAAACTGTTTTTT. Translating gives CASSLGGQGRYEKLFF.